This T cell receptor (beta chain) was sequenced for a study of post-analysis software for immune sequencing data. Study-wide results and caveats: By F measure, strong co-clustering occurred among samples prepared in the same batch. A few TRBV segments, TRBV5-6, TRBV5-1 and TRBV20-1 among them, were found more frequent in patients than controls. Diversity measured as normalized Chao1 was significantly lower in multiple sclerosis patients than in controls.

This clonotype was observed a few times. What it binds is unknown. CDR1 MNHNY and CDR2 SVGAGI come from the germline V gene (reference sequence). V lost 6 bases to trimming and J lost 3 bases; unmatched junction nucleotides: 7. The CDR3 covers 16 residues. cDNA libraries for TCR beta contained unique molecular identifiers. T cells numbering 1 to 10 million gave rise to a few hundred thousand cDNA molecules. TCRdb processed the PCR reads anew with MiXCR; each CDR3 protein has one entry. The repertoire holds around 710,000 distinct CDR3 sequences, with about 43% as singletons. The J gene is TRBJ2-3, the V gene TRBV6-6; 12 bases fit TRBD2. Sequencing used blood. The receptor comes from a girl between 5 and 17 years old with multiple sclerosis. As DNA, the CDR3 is TGTGCCAGCAGCCGACTAGCGGGAGAAGCTACAGATACGCAGTATTTT. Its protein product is CASSRLAGEATDTQYF.